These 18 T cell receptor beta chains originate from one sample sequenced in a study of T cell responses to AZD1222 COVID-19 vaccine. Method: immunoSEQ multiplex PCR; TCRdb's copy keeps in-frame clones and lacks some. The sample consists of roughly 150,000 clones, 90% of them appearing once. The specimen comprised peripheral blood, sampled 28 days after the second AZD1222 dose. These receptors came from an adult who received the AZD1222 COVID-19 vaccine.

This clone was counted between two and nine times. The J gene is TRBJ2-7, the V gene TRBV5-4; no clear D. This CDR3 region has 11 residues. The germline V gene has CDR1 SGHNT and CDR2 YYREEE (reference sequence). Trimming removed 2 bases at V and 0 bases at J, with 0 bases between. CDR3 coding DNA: TGTGCCAGCAGCTTCTCCTACGAGCAGTACTTC. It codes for CASSFSYEQYF. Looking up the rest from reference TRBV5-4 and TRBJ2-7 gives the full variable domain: ETGVTQSPTHLIKTRGQQVTLRCSSQSGHNTVSWYQQALGQGPQFIFQYYREEENGRGNFPPRFSGLQFPNYSSELNVNALELDDSALYLCASSFSYEQYFGPGTRLTVT.

Here the CDR3 reads CASSKGTPGGTDTQYF. DNA for the CDR3: TGTGCCAGCAGCAAAGGGACTCCCGGGGGCACAGATACGCAGTATTTT. J is TRBJ2-3 and V is TRBV7-9; possibly TRBD2 for D (6 bases). V lost 5 bases and J 1 base, leaving 16 bases between the germline ends. Germline V gives CDR1 SEHNR, CDR2 FQNEAQ (reference sequence). The CDR3 length is 16 residues.

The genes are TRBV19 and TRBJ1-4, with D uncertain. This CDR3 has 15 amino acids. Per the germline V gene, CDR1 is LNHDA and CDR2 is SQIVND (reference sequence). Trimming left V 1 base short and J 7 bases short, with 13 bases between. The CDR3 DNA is TGTGCCAGTAGTATAGCTTACGTTTCCGGTGAAAAACTGTTTTTT. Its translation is CASSIAYVSGEKLFF. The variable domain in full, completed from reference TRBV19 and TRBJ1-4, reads DGGITQSPKYLFRKEGQNVTLSCEQNLNHDAMYWYRQDPGQGLRLIYYSQIVNDFQKGDIAEGYSVSREKKESFPLTVTSAQKNPTAFYLCASSIAYVSGEKLFFGSGTQLSVL.

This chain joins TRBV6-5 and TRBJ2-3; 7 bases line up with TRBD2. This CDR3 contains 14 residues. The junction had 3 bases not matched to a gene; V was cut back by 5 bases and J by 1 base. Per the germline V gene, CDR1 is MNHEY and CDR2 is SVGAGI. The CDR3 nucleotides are TGTGCCAGCAGTCCAAGCGGGGGCACAGATACGCAGTATTTT. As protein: CASSPSGGTDTQYF.

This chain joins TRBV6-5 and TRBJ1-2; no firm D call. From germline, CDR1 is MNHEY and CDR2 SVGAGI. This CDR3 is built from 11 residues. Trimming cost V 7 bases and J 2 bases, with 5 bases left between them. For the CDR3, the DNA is TGTGCCAGCATGAGGAACTATGGCTACACCTTC. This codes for CASMRNYGYTF.

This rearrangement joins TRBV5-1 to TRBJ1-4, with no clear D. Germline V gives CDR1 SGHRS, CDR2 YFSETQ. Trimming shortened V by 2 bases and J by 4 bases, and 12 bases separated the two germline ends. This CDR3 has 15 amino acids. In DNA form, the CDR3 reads TGCGCCAGCAGCTTTATGTTAGGGAGTAATGAAAAACTGTTTTTT. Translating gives CASSFMLGSNEKLFF.

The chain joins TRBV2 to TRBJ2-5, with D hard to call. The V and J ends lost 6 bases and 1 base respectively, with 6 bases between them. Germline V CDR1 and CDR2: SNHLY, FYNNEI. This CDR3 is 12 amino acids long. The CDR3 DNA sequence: TGTGCCAGCAGCGAGCTCCAAGAGACCCAGTACTTC. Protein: CASSELQETQYF.

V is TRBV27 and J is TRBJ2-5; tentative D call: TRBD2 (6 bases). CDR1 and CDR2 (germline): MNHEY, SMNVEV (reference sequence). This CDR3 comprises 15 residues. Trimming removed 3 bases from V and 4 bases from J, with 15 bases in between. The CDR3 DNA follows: TGTGCCAGCAGTTTGCAAGCGACCGGGAGAGAGACCCAGTACTTC. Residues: CASSLQATGRETQYF.

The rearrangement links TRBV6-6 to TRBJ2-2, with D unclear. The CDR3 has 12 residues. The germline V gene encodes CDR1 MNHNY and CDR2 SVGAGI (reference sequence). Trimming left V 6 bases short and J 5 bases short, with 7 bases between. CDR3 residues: CASRLETGELFF. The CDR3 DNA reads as TGTGCCAGCAGGTTGGAGACCGGGGAGCTGTTTTTT.

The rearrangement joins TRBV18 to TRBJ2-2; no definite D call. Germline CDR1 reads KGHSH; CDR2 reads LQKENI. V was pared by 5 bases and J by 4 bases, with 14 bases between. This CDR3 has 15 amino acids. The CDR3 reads CASSSATRPTGELFF. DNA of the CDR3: TGTGCCAGCTCATCGGCCACCCGGCCCACCGGGGAGCTGTTTTTT.

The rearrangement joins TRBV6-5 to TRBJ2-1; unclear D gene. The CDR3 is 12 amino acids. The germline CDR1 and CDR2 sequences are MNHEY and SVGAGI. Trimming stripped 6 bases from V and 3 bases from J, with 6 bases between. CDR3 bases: TGTGCCAGCAGCCACTACTACAATGAGCAGTTCTTC. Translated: CASSHYYNEQFF.

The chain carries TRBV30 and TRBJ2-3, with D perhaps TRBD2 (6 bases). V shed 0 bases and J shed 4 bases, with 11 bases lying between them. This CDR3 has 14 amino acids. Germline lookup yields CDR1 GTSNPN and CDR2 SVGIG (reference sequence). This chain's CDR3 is CAWSVGGVADTQYF. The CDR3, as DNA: TGTGCCTGGAGTGTGGGGGGAGTAGCAGATACGCAGTATTTT.

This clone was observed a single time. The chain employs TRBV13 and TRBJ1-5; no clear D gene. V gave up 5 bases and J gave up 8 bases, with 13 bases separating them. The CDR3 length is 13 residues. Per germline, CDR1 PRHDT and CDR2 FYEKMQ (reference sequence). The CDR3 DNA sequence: TGTGCCAGCAGCGATAATTTAGGAAAGCCCCAGCATTTT. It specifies CASSDNLGKPQHF.

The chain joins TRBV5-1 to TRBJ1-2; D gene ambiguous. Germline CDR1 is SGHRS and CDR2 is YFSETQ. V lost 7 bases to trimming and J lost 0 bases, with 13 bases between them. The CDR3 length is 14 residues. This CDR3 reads CASSSELANYGYTF. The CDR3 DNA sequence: TGCGCCAGCTCTTCGGAGTTAGCTAACTATGGCTACACCTTC. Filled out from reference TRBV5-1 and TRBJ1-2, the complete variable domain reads KAGVTQTPRYLIKTRGQQVTLSCSPISGHRSVSWYQQTPGQGLQFLFEYFSETQRNKGNFPGRFSGRQFSNSRSEMNVSTLELGDSALYLCASSSELANYGYTFGSGTRLTVV.

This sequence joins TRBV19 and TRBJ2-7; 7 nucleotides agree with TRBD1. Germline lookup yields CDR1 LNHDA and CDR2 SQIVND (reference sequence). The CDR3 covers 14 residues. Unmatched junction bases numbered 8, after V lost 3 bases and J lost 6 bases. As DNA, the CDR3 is TGTGCCAGTAGTATTTCCCCGACAGGGATCGAGCAGTACTTC. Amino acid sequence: CASSISPTGIEQYF.

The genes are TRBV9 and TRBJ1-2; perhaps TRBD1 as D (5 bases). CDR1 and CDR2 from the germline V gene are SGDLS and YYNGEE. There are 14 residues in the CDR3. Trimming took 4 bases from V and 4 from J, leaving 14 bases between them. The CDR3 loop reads CASSPDWGIYGYTF. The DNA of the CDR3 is TGTGCCAGCAGCCCAGACTGGGGCATCTATGGCTACACCTTC.

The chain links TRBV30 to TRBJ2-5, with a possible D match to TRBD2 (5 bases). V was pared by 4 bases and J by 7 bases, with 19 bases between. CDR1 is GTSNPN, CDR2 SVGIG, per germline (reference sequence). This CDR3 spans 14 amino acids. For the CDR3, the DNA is TGTGCCTGGAATAGCTGGACGGAGGTTCGGACCCAGTACTTC. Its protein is CAWNSWTEVRTQYF.

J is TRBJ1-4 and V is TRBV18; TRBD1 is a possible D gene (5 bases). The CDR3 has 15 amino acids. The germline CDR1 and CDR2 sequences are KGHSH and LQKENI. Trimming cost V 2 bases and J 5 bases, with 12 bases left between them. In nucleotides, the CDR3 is TGTGCCAGCTCACCATTTAGCAGGGACAATGAAAAACTGTTTTTT. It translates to CASSPFSRDNEKLFF.